This T cell receptor beta chain was found in a study of patients and donors after allogeneic stem cell transplantation. The CDR3 contains 13 residues. Trimming cost V 2 bases and J 4 bases, with 9 bases left between them. Germline lookup yields CDR1 SGHDT and CDR2 YYEEEE. The sample holds one count of this clonotype. TCRdb recomputed calls from the RT-PCR reads with MiXCR, one row per CDR3 protein. The profile shows about 160,000 distinct CDR3 sequences, 24% of them singletons. Specimen: blood, either unsorted or a sorted T cell fraction (not recorded which). The TCR originated in a human donor who was either an allogeneic HSCT recipient or a stem cell or donor lymphocyte infusion donor (not recorded which). It is not recorded whose cells these are; they may come from a transplant donor. The chain carries TRBV5-6 and TRBJ2-5, with D unresolved. The CDR3 DNA is TGTGCCAGCAGCTTCCCACCCAGAGAGACCCAGTACTTC. Encoded protein: CASSFPPRETQYF.